The source of this T cell receptor beta chain is a study of T cell responses to AZD1222 COVID-19 vaccine. Germline V gene sequence: CDR1 LGHNA, CDR2 YNFKEQ. This CDR3 region has 15 residues. The germline V and J ends were trimmed by 0 bases and 1 base, with 9 bases remaining between them. The study's findings and limits: There were repertoire samples only from the period after the peak T cell response. Of spike-specific TCRs, nearly half reportedly target regions left unmutated in variants.

Profiled with immunoSEQ multiplex PCR; TCRdb holds only in-frame clones, not every one. This table holds 150,000 or so clones, under 95% found once. Concerning this clone: Its antigen is unidentified.

Material: peripheral blood, obtained on day 0 of AZD1222 vaccination. This chain uses TRBV4-2 with TRBJ2-5; the D is unclear. This receptor was identified in an adult in good health. CDR3 amino acids: CASSQDVASQETQYF. The CDR3 nucleotides are TGTGCCAGCAGCCAAGACGTGGCTAGCCAAGAGACCCAGTACTTC.